The 21 T cell receptor beta chains presented below share a single source sample, sequenced in a study of OX40 agonist ivuxolimab in advanced cancers. Some clones are missing from TCRdb's copy, which holds only in-frame ones; the method was immunoSEQ multiplex PCR. The top ten hold under 0.9% of the sample, which has approximately 110,000 clones, 92% seen once. The sequencing used CD4+ or CD8+ T cells sorted from blood, collected in a trial of the OX40 agonist ivuxolimab. The receptor set was obtained from an adult with an advanced solid tumor such as melanoma, head and neck, liver or kidney cancer.

The rearrangement uses TRBV2 and TRBJ2-7; the match to TRBD2 covers 7 bases. The CDR3 runs to 15 residues. Germline trimming cut 6 bases from V and 5 bases from J; bases unmatched to any gene: 13. The germline gives CDR1 SNHLY, CDR2 FYNNEI. The CDR3 region is CASSNSGREEDEQYF. CDR3 nucleotides: TGTGCCAGCAGCAATTCAGGCCGGGAGGAGGACGAGCAGTACTTC.

This clone has only one observation. The chain combines TRBV28 with TRBJ1-2, with D hard to call. Looked up from germline, CDR1 is MDHEN and CDR2 is SYDVKM. The CDR3 runs to 13 residues. V dropped 8 bases and J dropped 0 bases, with 10 bases sitting between them. In DNA form, the CDR3 reads TGTGCCAGCCTAAGGGAGACTAACTATGGCTACACCTTC. Residues: CASLRETNYGYTF.

The chain carries TRBV7-2 and TRBJ2-3, with D possibly being TRBD1 (8 bases). CDR1 is SGHTA and CDR2 is FQGNSA in the germline V gene. Trimming pared 5 bases from V and 8 bases from J, leaving 23 bases between. The CDR3 totals 16 residues. The CDR3 DNA is TGTGCCAGCAGCCCTAAGCGTGACAGGGGAGGGGGTACGCAGTATTTT. Translated: CASSPKRDRGGGTQYF.

The gene calls are TRBV7-8 and TRBJ1-1, with D perhaps matching TRBD1 (5 bases). CDR1 is SGHVS and CDR2 is FQNEAQ in the germline V gene. The CDR3 contains 15 residues. V shed 1 base and J shed 3 bases, with 12 bases lying between them. The CDR3 is CASSLGAGSYTEAFF. The CDR3 DNA is TGTGCCAGCAGCTTAGGGGCAGGGTCGTACACTGAAGCTTTCTTT.

This clone was seen more than once but under ten times. This chain joins TRBV19 and TRBJ1-2, with TRBD1 identical over 8 bases. V gave up 10 bases and J gave up 8 bases; unmatched junction bases: 9. The CDR3 has 12 residues. Germline V gives CDR1 LNHDA, CDR2 SQIVND (reference sequence). CDR3 sequence (DNA): TGTGCCATTCAGGACAGGGACAGAGGCTACACCTTC. Translated: CAIQDRDRGYTF. Complete variable domain (other parts from reference TRBV19 and TRBJ1-2): DGGITQSPKYLFRKEGQNVTLSCEQNLNHDAMYWYRQDPGQGLRLIYYSQIVNDFQKGDIAEGYSVSREKKESFPLTVTSAQKNPTAFYLCAIQDRDRGYTFGSGTRLTVV.

This clone was counted once. The V and J genes are TRBV5-4 and TRBJ1-1, with TRBD1 matching 9 bases. The CDR3 loop spans 12 amino acids. Germline V CDR1 and CDR2: SGHNT, YYREEE (reference sequence). The J segment lost 6 bases and the V segment lost 6 bases, leaving 3 bases of the junction unmatched. CDR3 DNA: TGTGCCAGCAAGGGACAGGGAGCTGAAGCTTTCTTT. As protein: CASKGQGAEAFF.

The chain recombines TRBV7-3 with TRBJ1-1; a possible D gene is TRBD1 (6 bases). The CDR3 is 16 residues long. V was shortened by 6 bases and J by 1 base, with 18 bases between the two germline ends. CDR1 and CDR2 (germline): SGHTA, FQGTGA. The CDR3 region has the DNA TGTGCCAGCAGTCTGGATGGACAGATGAGGAACACTGAAGCTTTCTTT. Translated: CASSLDGQMRNTEAFF.

The V and J genes are TRBV6-1 and TRBJ2-7; D is possibly TRBD1 (5 bases). Trimming pared 8 bases from V and 2 bases from J, leaving 10 bases between. The germline V gene has CDR1 MNHNS and CDR2 SASEGT. This CDR3 has 12 amino acids. The DNA for the CDR3 is TGTGCCAGCGGGGCAGGGCCCTACGAGCAGTACTTC. The encoded protein is CASGAGPYEQYF.

The J gene is TRBJ2-5, the V gene TRBV12-5; TRBD1 might be the D (6 bases). The germline V gene has CDR1 LGHNT and CDR2 FRNRAP. The V end was cut by 6 bases, the J end by 5 bases, with 16 bases between. This CDR3 comprises 14 residues. CDR3: CASGSQGTGETQYF. CDR3 coding DNA: TGTGCTAGTGGGTCCCAGGGGACGGGGGAGACCCAGTACTTC.

This chain uses TRBV11-3 with TRBJ2-1; TRBD2 might be the D (5 bases). With 5 bases removed from V and 4 bases from J, the gap between germline ends came to 12 bases. The CDR3 spans 14 residues. CDR1 and CDR2 from the germline V gene are SGHNT and YENEEA. CDR3 sequence reads: CASSTDSQYNEQFF. DNA of the CDR3: TGTGCCAGCAGCACGGACTCCCAATACAATGAGCAGTTCTTC.

The chain recombines TRBV28 with TRBJ1-5; TRBD1 agrees at 7 bases. The CDR3 covers 15 residues. V lost 3 bases to trimming and J lost 5 bases; unmatched junction nucleotides: 7. Germline V gene data show CDR1 as MDHEN and CDR2 as SYDVKM. This chain's CDR3 is CASSFHGQADQPQHF. In DNA form, the CDR3 reads TGTGCCAGCAGTTTCCACGGACAGGCCGATCAGCCCCAGCATTTT.

The V and J genes are TRBV19 and TRBJ2-1; D unresolved. The germline gives CDR1 LNHDA, CDR2 SQIVND (reference sequence). The length of the CDR3 is 13 residues. V shed 6 bases and J shed 4 bases, with 10 bases lying between them. The CDR3 region is CASSIQEYNEQFF. The CDR3 bases are TGTGCCAGTAGCATCCAGGAGTACAATGAGCAGTTCTTC.

The chain employs TRBV19 and TRBJ2-5; D might be TRBD2 (6 bases). The J call may be wrong; the DNA end is better matched by TRBJ2-7. The CDR3 is made up of 15 amino acids. The germline V gene has CDR1 LNHDA and CDR2 SQIVND (reference sequence). The CDR3 is CASSPQGMGLYEQYF. The CDR3 DNA reads as TGTGCCAGTAGTCCCCAGGGAATGGGACTCTACGAGCAGTACTTC.

This clone is a singleton in its sample. The chain employs TRBV6-1 and TRBJ1-1; D unresolved. Germline V gene lookup returns CDR1 MNHNS and CDR2 SASEGT. The length of the CDR3 is 14 residues. The V end was cut by 6 bases, the J end by 3 bases, with 14 bases between. The CDR3 DNA sequence: TGTGCCAGCAGGGGAACGGGATGGGACACTGAAGCTTTCTTT. Protein sequence: CASRGTGWDTEAFF.

This rearrangement joins TRBV5-4 to TRBJ2-7; 7 positions match TRBD1. Germline V lookup: CDR1 SGHNT, CDR2 YYREEE (reference sequence). The J segment lost 2 bases and the V segment lost 3 bases, leaving 8 bases of the junction unmatched. The CDR3 has 15 amino acids. The chain's CDR3 is CASSYNRGKTYEQYF. The CDR3 nucleotides read TGTGCCAGCAGCTATAACAGGGGTAAGACCTACGAGCAGTACTTC.

DNA for the CDR3: TGTGCCAGCAGGGGGGGAGGGGGGCTTGGCTACACCTTC. It yields the protein CASRGGGGLGYTF. The rearrangement joins TRBV27 to TRBJ1-2; TRBD1 might be the D (6 bases). This CDR3 is built from 13 residues. V lost 6 bases to trimming and J lost 7 bases, with 15 bases between them. CDR1 and CDR2 (germline): MNHEY, SMNVEV (reference sequence).

In its sample, this clone was seen a few times. CDR3 nucleotides: TGTGCCAGCAGTTACAGCAACAATCAGCCCCAGCATTTT. Translated, it gives CASSYSNNQPQHF. This rearrangement joins TRBV6-5 to TRBJ1-5; D gene unclear. Germline lookup yields CDR1 MNHEY and CDR2 SVGAGI. V lost 2 bases and J 3 bases, leaving 5 bases between the germline ends. This CDR3 spans 13 amino acids.

The chain has TRBV5-1 and TRBJ2-7; D ambiguous. The CDR3 loop spans 16 amino acids. V lost 0 bases and J lost 0, with 13 bases in between. In germline, CDR1 is SGHRS, CDR2 YFSETQ. The CDR3 sequence is CASSLVRPLGSYEQYF. CDR3 DNA sequence: TGCGCCAGCAGCTTGGTACGCCCTTTGGGCTCCTACGAGCAGTACTTC.

The chain is built from TRBV6-1 and TRBJ2-3; either TRBD1 or TRBD2 may fit D (5 bases each). The CDR3 runs 13 residues. Germline V gives CDR1 MNHNS, CDR2 SASEGT. V lost 8 bases and J 1 base, leaving 10 bases between the germline ends. The CDR3 protein is CASLGPRTDTQYF. The CDR3 DNA reads TGTGCCAGCCTGGGACCACGCACAGATACGCAGTATTTT.

The V call is TRBV9, the J call TRBJ1-1; D ambiguous. The CDR3 covers 18 residues. The germline gives CDR1 SGDLS, CDR2 YYNGEE. V gave up 2 bases and J gave up 7 bases, with 27 bases separating them. CDR3: CASSVNPVLTRKNGEAFF. DNA of the CDR3: TGTGCCAGCAGCGTTAACCCAGTCCTTACCCGAAAAAACGGTGAAGCTTTCTTT.

This chain links TRBV5-1 with TRBJ1-4; D is unclear. The CDR3 covers 14 residues. The germline V and J ends were trimmed by 5 bases and 2 bases, with 10 bases remaining between them. Germline V gene data show CDR1 as SGHRS and CDR2 as YFSETQ. CDR3: CASRVELTNEKLFF. CDR3 sequence (DNA): TGCGCCAGCAGGGTAGAGCTTACTAATGAAAAACTGTTTTTT. The entire variable domain, with the rest obtained from reference TRBV5-1 and TRBJ1-4, is as follows: KAGVTQTPRYLIKTRGQQVTLSCSPISGHRSVSWYQQTPGQGLQFLFEYFSETQRNKGNFPGRFSGRQFSNSRSEMNVSTLELGDSALYLCASRVELTNEKLFFGSGTQLSVL.